The rows below give T cell receptor beta chains drawn from one sample of a study of blood T cell repertoires in COVID-19. Libraries were prepared by immunoSEQ multiplex PCR; TCRdb keeps only in-frame clonotypes and omits some of them. The sample consists of approximately 89,000 clones, about 96% of them appearing once. What was sequenced was peripheral blood. These receptors were obtained from a human donor with active COVID-19. The donor label of this sample is uncertain. Each CDR3 is given with its conserved first and last residue. D genes are given only for firm matches. Size tells how often a clone was seen (once, few, many) or the class of an expanded clone, and some rows leave it out.

TRBJ2-1 TRBV9 NA TRBD2 TGTGCCAGCAGCGTAGGGTCCCTAGCGGGGGGCCGGAGCTCCTACAATGAGCAGTTCTTC CASSVGSLAGGRSSYNEQFF
TRBJ1-1 TRBV19 NA NA TGTGCCAGTGTGTCAGGGAGGTCCAACACTGAAGCTTTCTTT CASVSGRSNTEAFF
TRBJ1-4 TRBV5-8 NA NA TGTGCCAGCCCTTTAGGCAGCGAGGCAACTAATGAAAAACTGTTTTTT CASPLGSEATNEKLFF
TRBJ2-2 TRBV5-6 once NA TGTGCCAGCAGCTTTCGGACAGAGAACACCGGGGAGCTGTTTTTT CASSFRTENTGELFF
TRBJ2-1 TRBV11-2 NA TRBD1 TGTGCCAGCAGCCCTAACCTAGCAGGGGGCGTAATCAATGAGCAGTTCTTC CASSPNLAGGVINEQFF
TRBJ2-5 TRBV24-1 NA TRBD2 TGTGCCACCAGTGAGGGGCTAGCGGGAGGGTACAGAGAGACCCAGTACTTC CATSEGLAGGYRETQYF
TRBJ2-5 TRBV2 NA TRBD2 TGTGCCAGCAGTAAGGGAGGGGTGGAGACCCAGTACTTC CASSKGGVETQYF
TRBJ2-1 TRBV24-1 NA TRBD1 TGTGCCACCAGTGATCGGAAGACTACAGGGGATGAGCAGTTCTTC CATSDRKTTGDEQFF
TRBJ2-7 TRBV6-2/TRBV6-3 NA NA TGTGCCAGCAGTTGGGAGTCTCCCTCTAGCTGGGACTCCTACGAGCAGTACTTC CASSWESPSSWDSYEQYF
TRBJ2-7 TRBV7-9 NA NA TGTGCCAGCAGCTTAGCCGGGGGTGAGCAGTACTTC CASSLAGGEQYF
TRBJ1-2 TRBV20-1 NA NA TGCAGTGCTACGGCAGGGGTTGGCTACACCTTC CSATAGVGYTF
TRBJ1-2 TRBV28 NA NA TGTGCCAGCAGTTCCCCGCGCGGAGAGCACTATGGCTACACCTTC CASSSPRGEHYGYTF
TRBJ2-5 TRBV9 NA NA TGTGCCAGCAGCGTAGTGATAGGGGTGAGCGAGACCCAGTACTTC CASSVVIGVSETQYF
TRBJ2-7 TRBV11-2 NA NA TGTGCCAGCAGCTTCCCTCCGGGATCATTCGAGCAGTACTTC CASSFPPGSFEQYF
TRBJ2-6 TRBV5-1 NA TRBD1 TGCGCCAGCAGCTCCTTCGGACAGGGGAACTCTGGGGCCAACGTCCTGACTTTC CASSSFGQGNSGANVLTF
TRBJ1-3 TRBV18 NA NA TGTGCCAGCTCACCTCGGACAAATTCTGGAAACACCATATATTTT CASSPRTNSGNTIYF
TRBJ2-1 TRBV9 NA TRBD2 TGTGCCAGCACCCCCGGGGGGGGCGGGAGATCGGGGGAGGGCTACAATGAGCAGTTCTTC CASTPGGGGRSGEGYNEQFF
TRBJ2-7 TRBV11-2 NA TRBD1 TGTGCCAGCAGCACGACTCCGGGACAGGTAGTCCACGAGCAGTACTTC CASSTTPGQVVHEQYF
TRBJ2-3 TRBV3-1/TRBV3-2 NA TRBD2 TGTGCCAGCAGCCAGCTCGGGACTAGCGGGATTTATTTT CASSQLGTSGIYF
TRBJ2-5 TRBV2 NA TRBD2 TGTGCCAGCAGGGGAGGGAGGCAGGAAGAGACCCAGTACTTC CASRGGRQEETQYF
TRBJ2-2 TRBV9 NA TRBD1 TGTGCCAGCAGCGCTCCCGGGACAGGGACCACCGGGGAGCTGTTTTTT CASSAPGTGTTGELFF
TRBJ2-1 TRBV7-9 NA NA TGTGCCAGCAGCCGAAGCGGAGCCTCCTACAATGAGCAGTTCTTC CASSRSGASYNEQFF
TRBJ1-1 TRBV5-1 NA NA TGCGCCAGCAGCCCGGGAGGGCCTGAAGCTTTCTTT CASSPGGPEAFF
TRBJ1-3 TRBV14 NA TRBD1 TGTGCCAGCAGCCCCGGGACAGGGGGAAACACCATATATTTT CASSPGTGGNTIYF
TRBJ2-3 TRBV14 once NA TGTGCCAGCAGCACACTCGGGGTCCGGGCAGATACGCAGTATTTT CASSTLGVRADTQYF
TRBJ2-2 TRBV20-1 NA NA TGCAGTGCTACGGCGGTCGGGGAGCTGTTTTTT CSATAVGELFF
TRBJ2-7 TRBV10-3 once NA TGTGCCGGAGGGAAGGGTGGGTATGGGCAGTACTTC CAGGKGGYGQYF
TRBJ2-4 TRBV5-1 NA TRBD1 TGCGCCAGCAGCAAGGGACAGGGGAATGTAAACATTCAGTACTTC CASSKGQGNVNIQYF
TRBJ1-5 TRBV21-1 NA NA TGTGCCAGCAGCGCCCCGGGACAGGCGTTAACTCAGCCCCAGCATTTT CASSAPGQALTQPQHF
TRBJ1-2 TRBV6-6 NA NA TGTGCCAGCAGCCAAAGACGGGATGGTGGCTACACCTTC CASSQRRDGGYTF
TRBJ2-5 TRBV2 NA NA TGTGCCTTTCAGGGCGGGGCCCTGCAAGAGACCCAGTACTTC CAFQGGALQETQYF
TRBJ2-1 TRBV5-1 NA TRBD2 TGCGCCAGCAGCTTTGTGCACATTAGCGGGAGGCCGCCTACCTACAATGAGCAGTTCTTC CASSFVHISGRPPTYNEQFF
TRBJ2-4 TRBV25-1 NA NA TGTGCCAGCAGTGAATATGGTGTTCCGGGGAGAAACATTCAGTACTTC CASSEYGVPGRNIQYF
TRBJ2-5 TRBV6-1 NA TRBD1 TGTGCCAGCAGTGAAAGACGACAGGGGCCAGCCCAGGCCCAGTACTTC CASSERRQGPAQAQYF
TRBJ2-5 TRBV19 NA TRBD1 TGTGCCAGTAGTCTCTGGACAGGGGCGGGGGAGACCCAGTACTTC CASSLWTGAGETQYF
TRBJ2-5 TRBV6-2/TRBV6-3 NA TRBD2 TGTGCCAGCAGTTACAGTCTAGCGGGAGGCGGGGAGACCCAGTACTTC CASSYSLAGGGETQYF